This TCR beta chain was retrieved from a study of early T cells in non-severe SARS-CoV-2 infection (dated by TCRdb to about 2021). Looking at the study overall: Because TCR sequencing was done on bulk RNA from unsorted whole blood, the alpha and beta chains could not be paired. Points the paper makes about the study in general: VDJdb matching was skewed toward anti-spike CD8 responses, so virus-specific expansions were likely underestimated and private and CD4 specificities were missed.

Inclusive of the bounding cysteine and phenylalanine, the CDR3 is 15 residues long. Kept here is only the CDR3 DNA, which spans 45 bases and is read in frame from base 1. Looking up the germline V gene yields CDR1 SGHRS and CDR2 YFSETQ. The germline V and J ends show losses of 5 bases and 3 bases respectively, and no gene match explains 5 bases of the junction. A case-control design nested within a healthcare worker cohort in London, UK, was used, with weekly nasopharyngeal swab PCR tests and blood sampling performed. Between 23 and 31 March 2020, the week of the UK lockdown, healthcare workers were enrolled and then followed up weekly for as long as 16 weeks. Remarks on this clonotype: Its antigen is unknown. No base-level quality is on record; no much larger clone is a single base apart.

The protocol used for the library was 5' RACE. Sequenced using a NextSeq 500. In the TCR library protocol, unique molecular identifiers were attached to individual cDNA molecules to correct for PCR bias and sequencing error. Both TCR alpha and beta chains were sequenced, and tight co-correlation was observed between alpha and beta sequence abundances in each sample. On the authors' methods: V gene, J gene and CDR3 annotation of TCR sequences was performed with Decombinator V4. TCRs were defined as expanded if a significant change between any two time points was detected under a Poisson model with p below 0.0001. TCR abundances were normalised to the total number of TCRs sequenced per sample and were expressed as counts per million. TRAV1-2 paired with TRAJ12, TRAJ20 or TRAJ33 defined MAIT TCRs, while TRAV10 paired with TRAJ18 defined iNKT TCRs. A search of VDJdb, accessed on 1 November 2021, was run for TCRs annotated to CMV, EBV and SARS-CoV-2, with TCRs annotated for multiple antigens excluded. TCRdb trimmed the raw reads at Q25, called clones with MiXCR and kept productive beta chains. When rows share a CDR3 protein, they turn into one entry using the most common DNA and genes. TCRdb's processing, not the study's, gives the V and J calls here. This sample is represented by 25,000 to 30,000 distinct CDR3 sequences; over 3.5% of them were singletons. The top ten constitute around 6% of the sample.

Recombination linked TRBV5-1 to TRBJ1-4; 9 middle bases align to TRBD1. This TCR derives from an adult who was a healthcare worker with PCR-confirmed SARS-CoV-2 infection or an uninfected control (not recorded which). Sequencing was done on a sample of whole blood. The CDR3 protein sequence reads: CASRSTGGSNEKLFF. Here is the DNA: TGCGCCAGCAGGTCGACAGGGGGTTCTAATGAAAAACTGTTTTTT.